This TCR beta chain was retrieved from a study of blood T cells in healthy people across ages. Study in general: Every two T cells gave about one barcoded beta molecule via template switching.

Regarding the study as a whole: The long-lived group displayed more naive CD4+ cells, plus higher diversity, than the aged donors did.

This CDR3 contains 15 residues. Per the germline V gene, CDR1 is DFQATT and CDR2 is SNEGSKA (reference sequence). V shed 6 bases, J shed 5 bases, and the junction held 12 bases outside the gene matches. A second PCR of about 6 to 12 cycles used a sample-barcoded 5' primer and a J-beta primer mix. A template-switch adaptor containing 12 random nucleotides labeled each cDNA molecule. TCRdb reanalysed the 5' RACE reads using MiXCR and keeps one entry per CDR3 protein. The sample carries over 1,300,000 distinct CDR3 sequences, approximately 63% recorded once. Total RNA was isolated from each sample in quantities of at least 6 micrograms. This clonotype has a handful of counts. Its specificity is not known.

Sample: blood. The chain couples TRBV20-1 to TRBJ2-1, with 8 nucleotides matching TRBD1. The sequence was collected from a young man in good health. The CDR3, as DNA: TGCAGTGCCCTTACCGACAGGGGAAATGACAATGAGCAGTTCTTC. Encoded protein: CSALTDRGNDNEQFF.